A selection of T cell receptor beta chains follows, all from one sample in a study of cytomegalovirus exposure and HLA in healthy donors. Sequenced by immunoSEQ multiplex PCR; TCRdb stores in-frame clones only, minus some. The sample includes around 62,000 clones, around 78% seen only once; the top ten take around 9.7%. Sequenced input: PBMCs. These receptors were collected from a middle-aged man in good health and CMV-seronegative. CDR3s include the opening cysteine and the closing phenylalanine or tryptophan. D genes are given only for firm matches. Clone size is stated in some rows and not others, as once, few, many or a class when expanded.

j_gene	v_gene	d_gene	abundance	CDR3aa	CDR3nt
TRBJ2-1	TRBV7-2	TRBD1	-	CASSPRQGLQAQFF	TGTGCCAGCAGCCCTAGACAGGGGTTACAGGCGCAGTTCTTC
TRBJ1-5	TRBV18	-	-	CASSPVRETQPQHF	TGTGCCAGCTCACCAGTTAGGGAGACCCAGCCCCAGCATTTT
TRBJ1-4	TRBV6-1	-	-	CASTSGVGEKLFF	TGTGCCAGCACCTCAGGGGTGGGGGAAAAACTGTTTTTT
TRBJ2-7	TRBV28	-	-	CASSLPLRQGGYEQYF	TGTGCCAGCAGTTTACCCCTTCGACAAGGGGGCTACGAGCAGTACTTC
TRBJ2-7	TRBV28	TRBD1	few	CASSFSEPGTGRDEQYF	TGTGCCAGCAGTTTCTCAGAACCCGGGACAGGGAGGGACGAGCAGTACTTC
TRBJ2-7	TRBV28	TRBD1	-	CASNLPGTGEYEQYF	TGTGCCAGCAACTTACCCGGGACAGGGGAATACGAGCAGTACTTC
TRBJ2-1	TRBV6-5	TRBD2	-	CASSRGLAGNNEQFF	TGTGCCAGCAGCCGGGGACTAGCGGGTAACAATGAGCAGTTCTTC
TRBJ1-2	TRBV27	TRBD1	-	CASSRGTGCRYTF	TGTGCCAGCAGTCGCGGGACAGGGTGTCGCTACACCTTC
TRBJ2-7	TRBV11-3	-	-	CASSLGASGFYEQYF	TGTGCCAGCAGCTTGGGGGCTAGCGGTTTCTACGAGCAGTACTTC
TRBJ2-7	TRBV5-1	TRBD1	-	CASSPAWDSSYEQYF	TGCGCCAGCAGTCCAGCCTGGGACAGCTCCTACGAGCAGTACTTC
TRBJ1-1	TRBV7-9	-	-	CSSSPFGGMGSEAFF	TGTTCCAGCAGCCCTTTCGGAGGGATGGGTTCTGAAGCTTTCTTT
TRBJ1-1	TRBV19	-	-	CASMTDPNTEAFF	TGTGCCAGTATGACTGACCCGAACACTGAAGCTTTCTTT
TRBJ1-1	TRBV29-1	-	-	CSVAWTPGEAFF	TGCAGCGTTGCATGGACTCCGGGGGAAGCTTTCTTT
TRBJ1-5	TRBV7-9	-	few	CASSSQDPGDQPQHF	TGTGCCAGCAGCTCACAGGATCCGGGAGATCAGCCCCAGCATTTT
TRBJ1-4	TRBV5-1	-	-	CASSEGVRSNEKLFF	TGCGCCAGCAGCGAGGGGGTCAGATCTAATGAAAAACTGTTTTTT
TRBJ2-7	TRBV6-1	-	-	CASSDSSAGVRKQYF	TGTGCCAGCAGTGACTCGTCGGCAGGGGTAAGAAAGCAGTACTTC
TRBJ2-7	TRBV2	-	-	CASSESGEEDEQYF	TGTGCCAGCAGTGAATCTGGAGAGGAGGACGAGCAGTACTTC
TRBJ2-7	TRBV2	-	-	CASTGLGPYEQYF	TGTGCCAGCACTGGACTGGGCCCCTACGAGCAGTACTTC
TRBJ1-1	TRBV10-2	-	-	CASSESRGRYTEAFF	TGCGCCAGCAGTGAGTCTCGGGGGAGGTACACTGAAGCTTTCTTT
TRBJ2-3	TRBV6-6	TRBD2	few	CASSFSGGAADTQYF	TGTGCCAGCAGTTTCAGCGGGGGGGCCGCAGATACGCAGTATTTT
TRBJ1-1	TRBV6-5	-	few	CAVQENTEAFF	TGTGCCGTACAGGAGAACACTGAAGCTTTCTTT
TRBJ2-1	TRBV20-1	-	-	CNAQGRNEQFF	TGCAACGCACAGGGCAGGAATGAGCAGTTCTTC
TRBJ2-1	TRBV6-6	-	-	CASCGGPSSYNEQFF	TGTGCCAGTTGCGGGGGCCCGAGCTCCTACAATGAGCAGTTCTTC
TRBJ1-1	TRBV6-1	-	-	CASRVDRNTEAFF	TGTGCCAGTAGAGTCGACAGGAACACTGAAGCTTTCTTT
TRBJ2-3	TRBV5-1	TRBD2	-	CASSLSAGGPSADTQYF	TGCGCCAGCAGCTTAAGCGCGGGAGGGCCCTCCGCAGATACGCAGTATTTT
TRBJ2-5	TRBV7-6	TRBD1	-	CASSGGTGEETQYF	TGTGCCAGCAGCGGCGGGACAGGGGAAGAGACCCAGTACTTC
TRBJ2-1	TRBV28	TRBD2	medium-sized	CASSLNLAGGREQFF	TGTGCCAGCAGTTTAAACCTAGCGGGGGGCCGCGAGCAGTTCTTC
TRBJ2-3	TRBV2	TRBD2	-	CASSAGLAGGQGTQYF	TGTGCCAGCAGTGCCGGACTAGCGGGAGGGCAGGGTACGCAGTATTTT
TRBJ1-5	TRBV7-2	TRBD1	-	CASSSRGDQPQHF	TGTGCCAGCAGCTCCAGGGGGGATCAGCCCCAGCATTTT
TRBJ2-1	TRBV7-2	TRBD2	-	CASSLETSGSNEQFF	TGTGCCAGCAGCTTAGAGACTAGCGGGAGCAATGAGCAGTTCTTC
TRBJ2-1	TRBV7-9	TRBD1	-	CARSASGQSNEQFF	TGTGCCAGGTCCGCCTCGGGACAGAGCAATGAGCAGTTCTTC
TRBJ1-4	TRBV5-1	TRBD1	-	CASSMDRGETNEKLFF	TGCGCCAGCAGCATGGACAGGGGGGAAACTAATGAAAAACTGTTTTTT
TRBJ1-1	TRBV6-4	-	-	CASKVAMNTEAFF	TGTGCCAGTAAGGTAGCCATGAACACTGAAGCTTTCTTT
TRBJ2-1	TRBV2	TRBD1	once	CASSPDRGAYNEQFF	TGTGCCAGCAGTCCTGACAGGGGGGCCTACAATGAGCAGTTCTTC
TRBJ2-5	TRBV2	TRBD2	-	CASSEYLAGANQETQYF	TGTGCCAGCAGTGAATACCTAGCGGGAGCGAACCAAGAGACCCAGTACTTC
TRBJ1-1	TRBV6-1	-	few	CASSGETSTEAFF	TGTGCCAGCAGTGGTGAGACAAGCACTGAAGCTTTCTTT
TRBJ2-7	TRBV6-1	-	-	CASSDQTYEQYF	TGTGCCAGCAGCGATCAGACCTACGAGCAGTACTTC
TRBJ2-5	TRBV6-1	TRBD1	-	CASSSDRGKETQYF	TGTGCCAGCAGTTCAGACAGGGGTAAAGAGACCCAGTACTTC
TRBJ2-3	TRBV5-1	TRBD1	-	CASTGDRGTDTQYF	TGCGCCAGCACTGGAGACAGGGGCACAGATACGCAGTATTTT
TRBJ1-5	TRBV7-9	-	-	CASSHSTGVGGNQPQHF	TGTGCCAGCAGCCACTCAACAGGTGTAGGGGGCAATCAGCCCCAGCATTTT
TRBJ2-7	TRBV28	-	-	CASSYDREYTYEQYF	TGTGCCAGCAGTTACGACAGAGAATATACCTACGAGCAGTACTTC
TRBJ2-3	TRBV29-1	-	-	CSVERGTDTQYF	TGCAGCGTTGAGAGGGGGACAGATACGCAGTATTTT
TRBJ1-5	TRBV2	TRBD1	-	CASSPPGQGSNQPQHF	TGTGCCAGCAGTCCCCCGGGACAGGGTAGCAATCAGCCCCAGCATTTT
TRBJ2-3	TRBV2	-	-	CASRATGLITDTQYF	TGTGCCAGCAGGGCAACGGGACTTATCACAGATACGCAGTATTTT
TRBJ2-1	TRBV12-5	TRBD2	-	CASGGGTSGTQFF	TGTGCTAGTGGTGGGGGGACTAGCGGGACCCAGTTCTTC
TRBJ2-3	TRBV6-6	TRBD1	-	CASSYRGREDTQYF	TGTGCCAGCAGTTACAGGGGGCGTGAAGATACGCAGTATTTT
TRBJ2-1	TRBV25-1	TRBD2	once	CASSDPRTSTNEQFF	TGTGCCAGCAGTGATCCTCGGACTAGCACCAATGAGCAGTTCTTC
TRBJ2-7	TRBV18	TRBD1	once	CASSSNRGQSSYEQYF	TGTGCCAGCTCATCAAACAGGGGGCAGAGCTCCTACGAGCAGTACTTC
TRBJ2-3	TRBV10-3	TRBD2	few	CAISESRREGIFTDTQYF	TGTGCCATCAGTGAGTCGAGGCGGGAGGGGATCTTCACAGATACGCAGTATTTT
TRBJ2-3	TRBV28	TRBD2	-	CASSFSGGGTDTQYF	TGTGCCAGCAGTTTTTCGGGGGGTGGCACAGATACGCAGTATTTT
TRBJ1-4	TRBV6-5	TRBD1	few	CASSLHRGNEKLFF	TGTGCCAGCAGTTTACACAGGGGCAATGAAAAACTGTTTTTT
TRBJ1-4	TRBV5-1	-	-	CASSFRGGDEKLFF	TGCGCCAGCAGCTTCAGGGGAGGGGATGAAAAACTGTTTTTT